Presented here are 21 T cell receptor beta chains from one specimen sequenced in a study of cytomegalovirus exposure and HLA in healthy donors. This PCR relied on a set of 60 Vbeta primers and 13 Jbeta primers. Assay: immunoSEQ multiplex PCR; the TCRdb copy retains only in-frame clones and omits some. The sample holds 100,000 to 150,000 clones, roughly 77% seen once. Material for sequencing was PBMCs. The receptors were sampled from a woman aged 30 to 39 in good health and CMV-seronegative.

The CDR3 is CASSYSGAASYEQYF. CDR3 nucleotide sequence: TGTGCCAGCAGTTACTCAGGGGCAGCCTCCTACGAGCAGTACTTC. J is TRBJ2-7 and V is TRBV6-5, with D possibly being TRBD1 (5 bases). V was trimmed by 0 bases and J by 0 bases, leaving 9 bases between them. Germline loops: CDR1 MNHEY, CDR2 SVGAGI. The length of the CDR3 is 15 residues.

This chain uses TRBV7-2 with TRBJ2-1; 10 bases match TRBD1. This CDR3 spans 14 amino acids. Germline CDR1 and CDR2: SGHTA and FQGNSA. Losses at the gene ends were 7 bases for V and 6 bases for J; bases not matched to a gene: 6. Here the CDR3 reads CASNMDRGFNEQFF. The CDR3 DNA follows: TGTGCCAGCAATATGGACAGGGGGTTCAATGAGCAGTTCTTC.

The V gene is TRBV5-6, the J gene TRBJ2-1; 16 positions agree with TRBD2. Germline V gene lookup returns CDR1 SGHDT and CDR2 YYEEEE. With 6 bases clipped from V and 10 bases from J, the junction kept 13 bases outside the gene matches. The CDR3 has 17 residues. In DNA, the CDR3 is TGTGCCAGCACCGGGACTAGCGGGAGGGCCCTTTCGGGGGAGCAGTTCTTC. Its translation: CASTGTSGRALSGEQFF. The full variable domain, rest sourced from reference TRBV5-6 and TRBJ2-1, is DAGVTQSPTHLIKTRGQQVTLRCSPKSGHDTVSWYQQALGQGPQFIFQYYEEEERQRGNFPDRFSGHQFPNYSSELNVNALLLGDSALYLCASTGTSGRALSGEQFFGPGTRLTVL.

This clone was picked up one time. V and J are TRBV10-3 and TRBJ2-7; D is uncertain. This CDR3 spans 13 amino acids. Trimming took 6 bases from V and 2 from J, leaving 11 bases between them. Germline V CDR1 and CDR2: ENHRY, SYGVKD. This chain's CDR3 is CAIRQNRPYEQYF. The DNA for the CDR3 is TGTGCCATCAGACAGAATCGACCCTACGAGCAGTACTTC.

The chain carries TRBV9 and TRBJ2-1; 8 bases agree with TRBD2. Per the germline V gene, CDR1 is SGDLS and CDR2 is YYNGEE. The CDR3 runs to 17 residues. Trimming removed 2 bases from V and 0 bases from J; junction bases left unmatched: 7. The chain's CDR3 is CASSVSGNLLSYNEQFF. The CDR3 DNA sequence: TGTGCCAGCAGCGTTAGCGGGAACTTACTCTCCTACAATGAGCAGTTCTTC. Full variable domain (rest looked up from reference TRBV9 and TRBJ2-1): DSGVTQTPKHLITATGQRVTLRCSPRSGDLSVYWYQQSLDQGLQFLIQYYNGEERAKGNILERFSAQQFPDLHSELNLSSLELGDSALYFCASSVSGNLLSYNEQFFGPGTRLTVL.

This clone was detected only once. J is TRBJ1-2 and V is TRBV7-6; D uncertain. CDR1 is SGHVS, CDR2 FNYEAQ, per germline. CDR3 size: 15 residues. V shed 7 bases and J shed 0 bases, with 15 bases lying between them. The CDR3 nucleotides read TGTGCCAGCACTGGCAGGCCGAGAGCTAACTATGGCTACACCTTC. Translating gives CASTGRPRANYGYTF. Together with reference TRBV7-6 and TRBJ1-2, the CDR3 gives the full variable domain: GAGVSQSPRYKVTKRGQDVALRCDPISGHVSLYWYRQALGQGPEFLTYFNYEAQQDKSGLPNDRFSAERPEGSISTLTIQRTEQRDSAMYRCASTGRPRANYGYTFGSGTRLTVV.

This CDR3 reads CASSTWDRRGYTF. In DNA form, the CDR3 reads TGTGCCAGTAGTACCTGGGACAGGCGGGGCTACACCTTC. V is TRBV19 and J is TRBJ1-2, with 8 bases that match TRBD1. The junction had 6 bases not matched to a gene; V was cut back by 4 bases and J by 8 bases. Germline V gene data show CDR1 as LNHDA and CDR2 as SQIVND (reference sequence). There are 13 residues in the CDR3. Looking up the rest from reference TRBV19 and TRBJ1-2 gives the full variable domain: DGGITQSPKYLFRKEGQNVTLSCEQNLNHDAMYWYRQDPGQGLRLIYYSQIVNDFQKGDIAEGYSVSREKKESFPLTVTSAQKNPTAFYLCASSTWDRRGYTFGSGTRLTVV.

This clone came up a few times. This chain connects TRBV2 to TRBJ2-2; 8 bases agree with TRBD2. The CDR3 loop spans 16 amino acids. Looked up from germline, CDR1 is SNHLY and CDR2 is FYNNEI. The V and J ends lost 3 bases and 3 bases, in that order; junction bases with no gene match: 6. This CDR3 is CASSDIGRGDTGELFF. The CDR3 DNA reads TGTGCCAGCAGTGACATTGGGCGGGGGGACACCGGGGAGCTGTTTTTT.

The V and J genes are TRBV5-1 and TRBJ2-3, with TRBD2 as a possible D gene (6 bases). The CDR3 totals 14 residues. The V end was cut by 4 bases, the J end by 4 bases, with 13 bases between. The germline V gene encodes CDR1 SGHRS and CDR2 YFSETQ. Here the CDR3 DNA reads TGCGCCAGCAGCCCGGGAGCCTCCCCAGATACGCAGTATTTT. Translation: CASSPGASPDTQYF.

This chain joins TRBV29-1 and TRBJ2-7, with D unresolved. There are 14 residues in the CDR3. In germline, CDR1 is SQVTM, CDR2 ANQGSEA. V lost 6 bases and J 0 bases, leaving 15 bases between the germline ends. The DNA for the CDR3 is TGCAGCGTCGGATCACCACGGAGCTCCTACGAGCAGTACTTC. Its translation: CSVGSPRSSYEQYF.

CDR3 in amino acids: CASRAGTAQETQYF. CDR3 nucleotide sequence: TGTGCCAGCAGGGCCGGGACAGCCCAAGAGACCCAGTACTTC. The chain is built from TRBV6-1 and TRBJ2-5, with 7 nucleotides matching TRBD1. The CDR3 totals 14 residues. Trimming removed 6 bases from V and 1 base from J; junction bases left unmatched: 5. The germline gives CDR1 MNHNS, CDR2 SASEGT.

The V and J genes are TRBV29-1 and TRBJ1-3, with unresolved D. Germline V gene lookup returns CDR1 SQVTM and CDR2 ANQGSEA. This CDR3 spans 12 amino acids. The germline V and J ends were trimmed by 1 base and 4 bases, with 5 bases remaining between them. The CDR3: CSVEGVGNTIYF. The CDR3 bases are TGCAGCGTTGAAGGTGTAGGAAACACCATATATTTT.

This clone occurred once. The rearrangement links TRBV27 to TRBJ2-1; D gene unclear. The CDR3 extends over 14 amino acids. V gave up 3 bases and J gave up 9 bases, with 15 bases separating them. In germline, CDR1 is MNHEY, CDR2 SMNVEV (reference sequence). CDR3 in DNA: TGTGCCAGCAGTTTGTCACACCCCCAGGCTGAGCAGTTCTTC. Translating it yields CASSLSHPQAEQFF.

A few counts support this clone. This chain joins TRBV2 and TRBJ1-4; D is unresolved. Trimming stripped 8 bases from V and 8 bases from J, with 15 bases between. In germline, CDR1 is SNHLY, CDR2 FYNNEI. The CDR3 length is 13 residues. The CDR3 sequence is CASHLAPGEKLFF. CDR3 DNA: TGTGCCAGCCACCTAGCCCCGGGAGAAAAACTGTTTTTT.

The chain combines TRBV7-2 with TRBJ1-2; TRBD1 matches at 12 bases. Looked up from germline, CDR1 is SGHTA and CDR2 is FQGNSA. CDR3 length: 15 amino acids. Losses at the gene ends were 1 base for V and 6 bases for J; bases not matched to a gene: 3. The DNA for the CDR3 is TGTGCCAGCAGCTTAGGTGGGACAGGGGGCCATGGCTACACCTTC. Amino acid sequence: CASSLGGTGGHGYTF.

As regards this clone: One junction end disagrees with the germline gene, perhaps due to a read error. CDR3 bases: TGTTCCAGCAGCTTAAGGTTCGGCGGGGGGGCCCCCTACAATGAGCAGTTCTTC. Its translation: CSSSLRFGGGAPYNEQFF. J is TRBJ2-1 and V is TRBV7-9; TRBD2 matches at 9 bases. CDR1 and CDR2 from the germline V gene are SEHNR and FQNEAQ (reference sequence). This CDR3 is 18 amino acids long.

The chain uses TRBV7-8 and TRBJ2-1, with D possibly being TRBD1 (5 bases). Trimming pared 2 bases from V and 5 bases from J, leaving 10 bases between. This CDR3 contains 14 residues. Germline CDR1 and CDR2: SGHVS and FQNEAQ. The CDR3 DNA sequence: TGTGCCAGCAGCTTATTTTCGACAGACAATGAGCAGTTCTTC. As protein: CASSLFSTDNEQFF.

The chain employs TRBV5-1 and TRBJ1-1, with TRBD1 identical over 8 bases. The CDR3 sequence is 17 residues long. CDR1 SGHRS and CDR2 YFSETQ come from the germline V gene. V lost 3 bases, J lost 5 bases, and 15 bases stayed unmatched. In DNA form, the CDR3 reads TGCGCCAGCAGCTCCGACAGGGGTAACTTAGGGGGAACTGAAGCTTTCTTT. This sequence encodes CASSSDRGNLGGTEAFF.

This clone turned up a few times. The chain has TRBV6-5 and TRBJ2-1; possibly TRBD1 for D (5 bases). CDR1 MNHEY and CDR2 SVGAGI come from the germline V gene. This CDR3 has 15 amino acids. The V and J ends lost 2 bases and 6 bases respectively, with 14 bases between them. The CDR3, as DNA: TGTGCCAGCAGTTACATAGGCCAAGGGGTCAATGAGCAGTTCTTC. Translated, it gives CASSYIGQGVNEQFF.

This sequence joins TRBV21-1 and TRBJ1-2. TRBV21-1 is designated a pseudogene. The CDR3 is 15 residues long. DNA for the CDR3: TGTGCCAGCAGCAAAGTGAAAAAGCGATCTTATGGCTACACCTTC. Residues: CASSKVKKRSYGYTF.

This clone was seen a handful of times. The J gene is TRBJ2-5, the V gene TRBV5-1, with a weak D call TRBD1 (7 bases). CDR3 length: 15 residues. The germline V gene encodes CDR1 SGHRS and CDR2 YFSETQ. The ends were cut back, 5 bases at V and 4 bases at J, with 18 bases in the middle. The DNA of the CDR3 is TGCGCCAGCAGAAACAGGGGAGGAGGATCAGAGACCCAGTACTTC. Translating it yields CASRNRGGGSETQYF. Full variable domain (remainder filled in from reference TRBV5-1 and TRBJ2-5): KAGVTQTPRYLIKTRGQQVTLSCSPISGHRSVSWYQQTPGQGLQFLFEYFSETQRNKGNFPGRFSGRQFSNSRSEMNVSTLELGDSALYLCASRNRGGGSETQYFGPGTRLLVL.